The clone carrying this T cell receptor (beta chain) came up a few times. Antigen specificity is unknown. Two oligonucleotides, mixed equimolar, formed the beta constant-region primer covering TRBC1 and TRBC2. TCRdb called the UMI-ligation and nested PCR reads again in MiXCR, with one record for every CDR3 protein. The repertoire holds approximately 82,000 distinct CDR3 sequences, with over 7% as singletons. The CDR3 sequence is 15 residues long. CDR1 and CDR2 (germline): MDHEN, SYDVKM. With 3 bases removed from V and 10 bases from J, the gap between germline ends came to 16 bases. The data were taken from a study of naive and memory T cell subsets. Study observations and caveats: A clonotype means one alpha or beta sequence, not an alpha/beta pair.

What was sequenced was central memory CD4+ T cells from blood. This clonotype was sampled from a human donor in good health. V is TRBV28 and J is TRBJ1-6; no clear D gene. This CDR3 reads CASSLKRGRESPLHF. CDR3 DNA sequence: TGTGCCAGCAGTTTGAAACGAGGGAGGGAATCACCCCTCCACTTT.